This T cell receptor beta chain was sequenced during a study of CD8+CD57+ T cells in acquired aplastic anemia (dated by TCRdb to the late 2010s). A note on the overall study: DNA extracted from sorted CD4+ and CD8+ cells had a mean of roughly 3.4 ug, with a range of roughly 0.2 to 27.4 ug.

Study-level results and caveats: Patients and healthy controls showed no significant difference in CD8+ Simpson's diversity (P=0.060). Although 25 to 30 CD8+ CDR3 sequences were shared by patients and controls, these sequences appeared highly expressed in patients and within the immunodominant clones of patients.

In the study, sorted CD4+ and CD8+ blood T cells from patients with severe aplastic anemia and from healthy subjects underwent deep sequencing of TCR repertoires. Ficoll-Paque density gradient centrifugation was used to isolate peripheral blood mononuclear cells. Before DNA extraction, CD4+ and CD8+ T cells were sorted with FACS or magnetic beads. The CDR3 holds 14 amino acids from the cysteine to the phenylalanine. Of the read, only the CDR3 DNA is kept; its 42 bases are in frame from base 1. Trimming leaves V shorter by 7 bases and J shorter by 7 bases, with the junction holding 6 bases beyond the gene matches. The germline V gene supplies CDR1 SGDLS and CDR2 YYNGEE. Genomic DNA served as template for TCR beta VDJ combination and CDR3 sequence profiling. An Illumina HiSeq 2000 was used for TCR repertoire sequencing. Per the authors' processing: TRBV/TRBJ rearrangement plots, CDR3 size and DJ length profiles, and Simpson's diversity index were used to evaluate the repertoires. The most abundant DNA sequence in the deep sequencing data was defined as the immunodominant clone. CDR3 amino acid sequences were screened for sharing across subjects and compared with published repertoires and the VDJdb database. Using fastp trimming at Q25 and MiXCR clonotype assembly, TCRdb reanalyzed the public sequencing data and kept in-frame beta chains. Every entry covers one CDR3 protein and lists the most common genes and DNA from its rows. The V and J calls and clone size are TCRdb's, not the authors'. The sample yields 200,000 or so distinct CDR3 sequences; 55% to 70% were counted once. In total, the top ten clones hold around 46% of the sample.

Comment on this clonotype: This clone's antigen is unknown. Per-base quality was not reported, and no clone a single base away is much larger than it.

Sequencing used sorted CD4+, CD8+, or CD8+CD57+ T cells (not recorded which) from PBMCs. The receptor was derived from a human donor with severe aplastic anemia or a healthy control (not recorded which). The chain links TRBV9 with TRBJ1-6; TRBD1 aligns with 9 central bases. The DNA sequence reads TGTGCCAGCCGGAGGGGACAGGGAAATTCACCCCTCCACTTT. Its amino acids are CASRRGQGNSPLHF. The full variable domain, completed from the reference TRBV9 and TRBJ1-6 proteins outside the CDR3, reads DSGVTQTPKHLITATGQRVTLRCSPRSGDLSVYWYQQSLDQGLQFLIQYYNGEERAKGNILERFSAQQFPDLHSELNLSSLELGDSALYFCASRRGQGNSPLHFGNGTRLTVT.